These T cell receptor beta chains were read from a single sample in a study of breast tumors, draining lymph nodes, adjacent tissues. MiXCR, run by TCRdb on the multiplex PCR reads, gives a single entry per CDR3 protein. The sample consists of approximately 17,000 distinct CDR3 sequences, nearly 45% of them appearing once. The sequenced sample was tumor-adjacent breast tissue. The source is a female donor with breast cancer. Some clones in this sample may be carry-over from other donors' samples. CDR3s include the opening cysteine and the closing phenylalanine or tryptophan. Each record gives: D gene, CDR3 length, clone size, J gene, V gene, CDR3 DNA, CDR3 protein. The D gene is left open where the match is weak. Only some rows state a clone size, as once, few, many or a class for expanded clones.

D: .
length: 17
size: medium-sized
J: TRBJ2-5
V: TRBV6-2/TRBV6-3
DNA: TGTGCCAGCAGTTCCGAGTGGCGGGGAGTCAGTCCAGAGACCCAGTACTTC
CDR3: CASSSEWRGVSPETQYF

D: TRBD1
length: 13
size: few
J: TRBJ1-2
V: TRBV29-1
DNA: TGCAGCGCTTCACAGGGGGATCGATATGGCTACACCTTC
CDR3: CSASQGDRYGYTF

D: .
length: 13
size: medium-sized
J: TRBJ1-2
V: TRBV5-8
DNA: TGTGCCAGCAGCTTGAACGGGAAATATGGCTACACCTTC
CDR3: CASSLNGKYGYTF

D: .
length: 13
size: .
J: TRBJ1-1
V: TRBV5-1
DNA: TGCGCCAGCAGCTTGGCCGGGGGTACTGACGCTTTCTTT
CDR3: CASSLAGGTDAFF

D: .
length: 11
size: many
J: TRBJ2-5
V: TRBV18
DNA: TGTGCCAGCTCAGATCAAGAGACCCAGTACTTC
CDR3: CASSDQETQYF

D: .
length: 14
size: many
J: TRBJ2-1
V: TRBV3-1
DNA: TGTGCCAGCAGCCAAGCGGGCCCCTACAATGAGCAGTTCTTC
CDR3: CASSQAGPYNEQFF

D: .
length: 14
size: .
J: TRBJ1-5
V: TRBV6-6
DNA: TGTGCCAGCAGTAGACAGAATAGCAATCAGCCCCAGCATTTT
CDR3: CASSRQNSNQPQHF

D: .
length: 13
size: many
J: TRBJ2-5
V: TRBV20-1
DNA: TGCAGTGCTAGAGATTGGGGGAGCGAGACCCAGTACTTC
CDR3: CSARDWGSETQYF

D: TRBD1
length: 16
size: many
J: TRBJ1-4
V: TRBV4-3
DNA: TGCGCCAGCAGCCAAGGAGGGGGCGCAGCTAATGAAAAACTGTTTTTT
CDR3: CASSQGGGAANEKLFF

D: .
length: 17
size: .
J: TRBJ1-1
V: TRBV6-6
DNA: TGTGCCAGCAGCTCTACAGTATCCCTTATCATGAACACTGAAGCTTTCTTT
CDR3: CASSSTVSLIMNTEAFF

D: .
length: 12
size: .
J: TRBJ1-1
V: TRBV28
DNA: TGTGCCAGCGTGGCCGCGAACACTGAAGCTTTCTTT
CDR3: CASVAANTEAFF

D: TRBD1
length: 15
size: many
J: TRBJ2-5
V: TRBV29-1
DNA: TGCAGCGTTGAGCCGGACAGGGGGAGGTCGGAGACCCAGTACTTC
CDR3: CSVEPDRGRSETQYF

D: TRBD1
length: 16
size: once
J: TRBJ2-7
V: TRBV7-3
DNA: TGTGCCAGCAGCTTAGGCGTGGGACAGGGCTCCTACGAGCAGTACTTC
CDR3: CASSLGVGQGSYEQYF

D: .
length: 16
size: medium-sized
J: TRBJ1-6
V: TRBV6-1
DNA: TGTGCCAGCAGTGAAGGGGTAGGGGTGGGGAATTCACCCCTCCACTTT
CDR3: CASSEGVGVGNSPLHF

D: .
length: 15
size: .
J: TRBJ2-1
V: TRBV10-3
DNA: TGTGCCATCAGTGAGTCGGCTAGCCCCTACAATGAGCAGTTCTTC
CDR3: CAISESASPYNEQFF

D: .
length: 9
size: few
J: TRBJ2-7
V: TRBV20-1
DNA: TGCAGTGCTGGGAGGGAGCAGTACTTC
CDR3: CSAGREQYF

D: .
length: 15
size: many
J: TRBJ1-5
V: TRBV11-2
DNA: TGTGCCAGCAGCTTAGTGGCAGGGGGCAATCAGCCCCAGCATTTT
CDR3: CASSLVAGGNQPQHF

D: .
length: 14
size: .
J: TRBJ2-2
V: TRBV7-3
DNA: TGTGCCAGCAGCTTATCGGGGGACACCGGGGAGCTGTTTTTT
CDR3: CASSLSGDTGELFF

D: .
length: 15
size: many
J: TRBJ2-3
V: TRBV6-5
DNA: TGTGCCAGCAGTCACGGGGGCTCCTTGACAGATACGCAGTATTTT
CDR3: CASSHGGSLTDTQYF

D: TRBD2
length: 16
size: many
J: TRBJ2-1
V: TRBV9
DNA: TGTGCCAGCAGCGTAGGGATTAGCGGGGGGGTGGGGGAGCAGTTCTTC
CDR3: CASSVGISGGVGEQFF

D: TRBD1
length: 15
size: medium-sized
J: TRBJ1-6
V: TRBV20-1
DNA: TGCAGTGCTAGAGAAACCGGACAGGGTAATTCACCCCTCCACTTT
CDR3: CSARETGQGNSPLHF

D: TRBD2
length: 16
size: many
J: TRBJ2-3
V: TRBV3-1
DNA: TGTGCCAGCAGAAAAGGGGAGCGGGGGGGCCAAGATACGCAGTATTTT
CDR3: CASRKGERGGQDTQYF

D: TRBD2
length: 16
size: .
J: TRBJ2-1
V: TRBV5-1
DNA: TGCGCCAGCAGCTTGGAAGGGACTAGCGGGATCAATGAGCAGTTCTTC
CDR3: CASSLEGTSGINEQFF

D: .
length: 17
size: medium-sized
J: TRBJ1-2
V: TRBV20-1
DNA: TGCAGTGCTAGAGAAGGGAGACAAAGGGGCGGTAACTATGGCTACACCTTC
CDR3: CSAREGRQRGGNYGYTF

D: TRBD2
length: 15
size: once
J: TRBJ2-3
V: TRBV7-9
DNA: TGTGCCAGCTACGGACTAGCGGGGGCCACAGATACGCAGTATTTT
CDR3: CASYGLAGATDTQYF

D: TRBD1
length: 17
size: .
J: TRBJ2-3
V: TRBV11-3
DNA: TGTGCCAGCAGCTTAGACGGGGGGACAGGGGGCACAGATACGCAGTATTTT
CDR3: CASSLDGGTGGTDTQYF

D: TRBD1
length: 16
size: many
J: TRBJ2-7
V: TRBV6-5
DNA: TGTGCCAGCAGTCACGGGGTGACAGGGGACCTCTACGAGCAGTACTTC
CDR3: CASSHGVTGDLYEQYF

D: TRBD2
length: 16
size: .
J: TRBJ2-1
V: TRBV6-6
DNA: TGTGCCAGCAGAGGGACTAGCGCGAGCTCCTACAATGAGCAGTTCTTC
CDR3: CASRGTSASSYNEQFF

D: .
length: 15
size: .
J: TRBJ2-2
V: TRBV24-1
DNA: TGTGCCACCAGTGATTCGGGCAGAGCTGGCGGGGAGCTGTTTTTT
CDR3: CATSDSGRAGGELFF

D: .
length: 17
size: many
J: TRBJ1-3
V: TRBV20-1
DNA: TGCAGTGCTAGCCTCCCTCCCGGGGCCCTCTCTGGAAACACCATATATTTT
CDR3: CSASLPPGALSGNTIYF

D: TRBD2
length: 15
size: .
J: TRBJ2-1
V: TRBV20-1
DNA: TGCAGTGCTATCCTCGCTAGCGGGATTAACAATGAGCAGTTCTTC
CDR3: CSAILASGINNEQFF

D: .
length: 11
size: many
J: TRBJ2-3
V: TRBV7-2
DNA: TGTGCCAGCAGCTACACAGATACGCAGTATTTT
CDR3: CASSYTDTQYF

D: .
length: 16
size: .
J: TRBJ2-7
V: TRBV4-1
DNA: TGCGCCAGCAGCCAAGATTGGCCAGGGGTTAGCTACGAGCAGTACTTC
CDR3: CASSQDWPGVSYEQYF

D: .
length: 13
size: medium-sized
J: TRBJ1-2
V: TRBV5-1
DNA: TGCGCCAGCAGAGGAACAGGGTTCTATGGCTACACCTTC
CDR3: CASRGTGFYGYTF

D: .
length: 15
size: medium-sized
J: TRBJ1-2
V: TRBV7-2
DNA: TGTGCCAGCAGCCCCGGGGACACCCCCAGCTATGGCTACACCTTC
CDR3: CASSPGDTPSYGYTF

D: TRBD2
length: 16
size: many
J: TRBJ2-1
V: TRBV5-5
DNA: TGTGCCAGCAGCTTTGTGGCCAGCGGGGGGGCGAATGAGCAGTTCTTC
CDR3: CASSFVASGGANEQFF

D: .
length: 16
size: medium-sized
J: TRBJ2-7
V: TRBV20-1
DNA: TGCAGTGCTAGAGAAAGGGGCAGTCAATACTCCTACGAGCAGTACTTC
CDR3: CSARERGSQYSYEQYF

D: TRBD1
length: 13
size: many
J: TRBJ1-2
V: TRBV6-1
DNA: TGTGCCAGCAGTGAGGGACAGGACTATGGCTACACCTTC
CDR3: CASSEGQDYGYTF

D: .
length: 13
size: many
J: TRBJ1-1
V: TRBV15
DNA: TGTGCCACCAGCAGAGGGCCGAACACTGAAGCTTTCTTT
CDR3: CATSRGPNTEAFF

D: .
length: 14
size: once
J: TRBJ1-6
V: TRBV4-1
DNA: TGCGCCAGCAACGAGGGCCGCCCCAGTTCACCCCTCCACTTT
CDR3: CASNEGRPSSPLHF

D: .
length: 16
size: .
J: TRBJ2-1
V: TRBV9
DNA: TGTGCCAGCAGCGTAGCGCGTGGGAGCGGGCACAATGAGCAGTTCTTC
CDR3: CASSVARGSGHNEQFF

D: .
length: 15
size: medium-sized
J: TRBJ2-2
V: TRBV20-1
DNA: TGCAGTGCTAGCAACGCGAAAACGAACACCGGGGAGCTGTTTTTT
CDR3: CSASNAKTNTGELFF

D: TRBD1
length: 14
size: medium-sized
J: TRBJ1-2
V: TRBV6-6
DNA: TGTGCCAGCAGTTTGACAGGGGCTGGGGTAGGCTACACCTTC
CDR3: CASSLTGAGVGYTF

D: .
length: 15
size: medium-sized
J: TRBJ1-6
V: TRBV10-2
DNA: TGCGCCAGCAGTGCTCAGAGCTCCTATAATTCACCCCTCCACTTT
CDR3: CASSAQSSYNSPLHF

D: .
length: 13
size: .
J: TRBJ2-7
V: TRBV12-3/TRBV12-4
DNA: TGTGCCAGCAGTTTCGCCAGGAACTACGAGCAGTACTTC
CDR3: CASSFARNYEQYF

D: .
length: 11
size: .
J: TRBJ1-1
V: TRBV3-1
DNA: TGTGCCAGCAGCCAAGGGGCGGGAGCTTTCTTT
CDR3: CASSQGAGAFF

D: TRBD1
length: 15
size: many
J: TRBJ2-1
V: TRBV12-3/TRBV12-4
DNA: TGTGCCAGCAGCCGCAACGACAGGGTTTACAATGAGCAGTTCTTC
CDR3: CASSRNDRVYNEQFF

D: .
length: 14
size: many
J: TRBJ1-1
V: TRBV20-1
DNA: TGCAGTGCTAGAAAACCAGGATCGAACACTGAAGCTTTCTTT
CDR3: CSARKPGSNTEAFF

D: .
length: 17
size: many
J: TRBJ1-5
V: TRBV2
DNA: TGTGCCAGCAGTGAAAGTGGGGCAGTCATCGTCAATCAGCCCCAGCATTTT
CDR3: CASSESGAVIVNQPQHF

D: .
length: 19
size: medium-sized
J: TRBJ2-2
V: TRBV4-1
DNA: TGCGCCAGCAGCCAAGCATCCGTTTGGGTAGCGATCAACGCCGGGGAGCTGTTTTTT
CDR3: CASSQASVWVAINAGELFF

D: TRBD2
length: 15
size: once
J: TRBJ2-1
V: TRBV20-1
DNA: TGCAGTGCTAGGGGCACTAGCGGGAGTGGGAATGAGCAGTTCTTC
CDR3: CSARGTSGSGNEQFF

D: TRBD1
length: 15
size: .
J: TRBJ2-1
V: TRBV6-4
DNA: TGTGCCAGCAGTCCCTCGACAGGGCCCTACAATGAGCAGTTCTTC
CDR3: CASSPSTGPYNEQFF

D: TRBD2
length: 15
size: many
J: TRBJ2-5
V: TRBV11-2
DNA: TGTGCCAGCAGCCCGACTAGCGGGACCCGGGAGACCCAGTACTTC
CDR3: CASSPTSGTRETQYF

D: .
length: 13
size: many
J: TRBJ2-2
V: TRBV3-1
DNA: TGTGCCAGCAGCCGAGCGAACACCGGGGAGCTGTTTTTT
CDR3: CASSRANTGELFF

D: TRBD1
length: 14
size: .
J: TRBJ1-4
V: TRBV2
DNA: TGTGCCAGCAGTAACAGGGGGGGTAATGAAAAACTGTTTTTT
CDR3: CASSNRGGNEKLFF